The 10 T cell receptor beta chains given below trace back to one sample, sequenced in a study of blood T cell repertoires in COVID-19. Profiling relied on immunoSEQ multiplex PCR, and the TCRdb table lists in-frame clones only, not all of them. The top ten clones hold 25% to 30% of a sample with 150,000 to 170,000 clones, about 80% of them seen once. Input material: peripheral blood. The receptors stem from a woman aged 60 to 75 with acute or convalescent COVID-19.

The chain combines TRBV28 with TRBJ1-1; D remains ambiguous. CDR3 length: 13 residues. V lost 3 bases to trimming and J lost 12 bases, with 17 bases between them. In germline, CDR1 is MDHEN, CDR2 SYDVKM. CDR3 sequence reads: CASSLRVPRKPFF. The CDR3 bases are TGTGCCAGCAGTTTGCGGGTCCCGCGGAAGCCTTTCTTT. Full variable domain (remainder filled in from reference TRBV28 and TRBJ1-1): DVKVTQSSRYLVKRTGEKVFLECVQDMDHENMFWYRQDPGLGLRLIYFSYDVKMKEKGDIPEGYSVSREKKERFSLILESASTNQTSMYLCASSLRVPRKPFFGQGTRLTVV.

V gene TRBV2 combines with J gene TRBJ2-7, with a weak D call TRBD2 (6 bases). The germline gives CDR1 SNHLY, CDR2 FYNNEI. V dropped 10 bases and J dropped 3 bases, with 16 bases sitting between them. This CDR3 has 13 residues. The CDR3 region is CAIGGVGLYEQYF. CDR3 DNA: TGTGCCATCGGAGGGGTGGGACTCTACGAGCAGTACTTC.

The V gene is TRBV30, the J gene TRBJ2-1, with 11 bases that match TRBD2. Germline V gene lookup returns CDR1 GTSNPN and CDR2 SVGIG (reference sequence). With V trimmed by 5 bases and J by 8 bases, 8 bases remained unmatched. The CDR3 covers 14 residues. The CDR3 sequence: CAWALTSGVDEQFF. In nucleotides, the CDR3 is TGTGCCTGGGCCTTGACTAGCGGGGTAGATGAGCAGTTCTTC.

DNA of the CDR3: TGTGCCAGCAGCAGGGGGCGATACTCTGGGGCCAACGTCCTGACTTTC. As protein: CASSRGRYSGANVLTF. The chain carries TRBV7-2 and TRBJ2-6; 7 positions agree with TRBD1. V was clipped by 5 bases and J by 0 bases; unmatched bases: 4. The germline CDR1 and CDR2 sequences are SGHTA and FQGNSA. The CDR3 sequence is 16 residues long. The full variable domain, completed using reference TRBV7-2 and TRBJ2-6, is GAGVSQSPSNKVTEKGKDVELRCDPISGHTALYWYRQSLGQGLEFLIYFQGNSAPDKSGLPSDRFSAERTGGSVSTLTIQRTQQEDSAVYLCASSRGRYSGANVLTFGAGSRLTVL.

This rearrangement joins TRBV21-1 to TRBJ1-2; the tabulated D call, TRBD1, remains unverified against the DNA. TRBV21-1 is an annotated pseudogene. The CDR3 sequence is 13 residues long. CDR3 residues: CASTSTGNYGYTF. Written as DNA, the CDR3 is TGTGCCAGCACCTCGACAGGGAACTATGGCTACACCTTC.

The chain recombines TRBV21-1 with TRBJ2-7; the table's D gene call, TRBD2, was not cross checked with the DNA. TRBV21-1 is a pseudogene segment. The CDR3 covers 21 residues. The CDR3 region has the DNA TGTGCCAGCAGGAGCCCCAAGAAATACGAGAATTACGTCACGCCTGTATACGAGCAGTACTTC. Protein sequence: CASRSPKKYENYVTPVYEQYF.

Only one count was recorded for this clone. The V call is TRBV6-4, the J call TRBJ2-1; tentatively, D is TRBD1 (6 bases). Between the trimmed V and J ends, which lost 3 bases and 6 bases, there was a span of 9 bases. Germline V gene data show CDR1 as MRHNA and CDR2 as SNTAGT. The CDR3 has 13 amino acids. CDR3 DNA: TGTGCCAGCAGTGAAAACAGGGCCAATGAGCAGTTCTTC. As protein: CASSENRANEQFF.

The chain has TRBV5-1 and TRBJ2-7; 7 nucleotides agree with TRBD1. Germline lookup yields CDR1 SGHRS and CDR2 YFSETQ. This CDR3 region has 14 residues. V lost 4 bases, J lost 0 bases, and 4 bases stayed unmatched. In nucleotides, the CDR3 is TGCGCCAGCAGCCCCCGGGACAGCTCCTACGAGCAGTACTTC. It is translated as CASSPRDSSYEQYF.

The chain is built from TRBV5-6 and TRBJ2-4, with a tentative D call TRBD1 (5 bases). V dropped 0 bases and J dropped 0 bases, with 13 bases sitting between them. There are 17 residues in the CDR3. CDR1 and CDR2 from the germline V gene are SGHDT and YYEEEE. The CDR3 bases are TGTGCCAGCAGCTTGGAGCCAGGGATCATAGCCAAAAACATTCAGTACTTC. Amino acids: CASSLEPGIIAKNIQYF.

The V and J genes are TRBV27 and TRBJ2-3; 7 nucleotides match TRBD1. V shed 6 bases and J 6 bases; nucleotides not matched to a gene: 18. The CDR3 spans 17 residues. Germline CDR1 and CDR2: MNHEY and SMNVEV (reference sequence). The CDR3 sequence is CASRLRTGGYKLDTQYF. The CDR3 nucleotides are TGTGCCAGCAGACTCCGGACAGGCGGGTACAAGTTGGATACGCAGTATTTT.